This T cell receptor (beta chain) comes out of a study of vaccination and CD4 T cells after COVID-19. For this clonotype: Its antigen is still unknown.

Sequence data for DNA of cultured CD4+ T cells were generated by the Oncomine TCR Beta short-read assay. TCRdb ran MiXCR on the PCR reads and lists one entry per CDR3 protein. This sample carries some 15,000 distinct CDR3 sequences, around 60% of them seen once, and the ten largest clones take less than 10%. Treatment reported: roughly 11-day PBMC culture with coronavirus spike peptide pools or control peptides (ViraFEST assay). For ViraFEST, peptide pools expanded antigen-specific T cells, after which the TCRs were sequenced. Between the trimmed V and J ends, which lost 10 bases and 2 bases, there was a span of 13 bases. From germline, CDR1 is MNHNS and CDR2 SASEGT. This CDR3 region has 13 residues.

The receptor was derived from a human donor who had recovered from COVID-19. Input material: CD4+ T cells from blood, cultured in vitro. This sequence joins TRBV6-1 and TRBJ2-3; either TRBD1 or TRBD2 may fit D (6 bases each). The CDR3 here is CATRRDTTDTQYF. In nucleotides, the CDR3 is TGTGCCACGCGGCGGGACACCACAGATACGCAGTATTTT.